A selection of T cell receptor beta chains follows, all from one sample in a study of tumour-infiltrating T cells in Burkitt lymphoma. Generated by immunoSEQ multiplex PCR, the TCRdb table keeps only in-frame clones and is missing some. This sample carries approximately 490 clones, roughly 97% of them seen once, and the ten largest clones take less than 8%. The sequencing sample was made of tumor tissue. The source of these receptors is a human donor with Burkitt lymphoma. Both conserved end residues are part of each CDR3. Each record gives: CDR3 protein, CDR3 DNA, J gene, clone size, D gene, V gene. D genes are given only for firm matches. Expanded clones get a size class; other rows say once, few or many, or leave the size out.

CASSSQGGGSYEQYF | TGCGCCAGCAGCTCCCAGGGCGGGGGGTCCTACGAGCAGTACTTC | TRBJ2-7 | - | TRBD2 | TRBV5-1
CASSLVAGSGNTIYF | TGCGCCAGCAGCTTGGTCGCGGGCTCTGGAAACACCATATATTTT | TRBJ1-3 | - | - | TRBV5-1
CASSPQGQGTEAFF | TGTGCCAGCAGTCCACAGGGCCAGGGCACTGAAGCTTTCTTT | TRBJ1-1 | - | - | TRBV28
CASSPTGPLNDYGYTF | TGTGCCAGCAGCCCGACAGGGCCCCTGAACGACTATGGCTACACCTTC | TRBJ1-2 | - | TRBD1 | TRBV14
CASSQGRKAFF | TGCGCCAGCAGCCAAGGGAGGAAAGCTTTCTTT | TRBJ1-1 | - | - | TRBV4-3
CASSFVGGEGEKLFF | TGCGCCAGCAGCTTCGTGGGGGGAGAGGGTGAAAAACTGTTTTTT | TRBJ1-4 | - | - | TRBV5-1
CASRAVHYNEQFF | TGCGCCAGCAGAGCGGTCCACTACAATGAGCAGTTCTTC | TRBJ2-1 | - | - | TRBV5-1
CAISSGGSYEQYF | TGTGCCATCAGTTCAGGGGGATCCTACGAGCAGTACTTC | TRBJ2-7 | - | TRBD1 | TRBV10-3
CAISGGTRLSGANVLTF | TGTGCCATCAGTGGCGGGACAAGACTTTCTGGGGCCAACGTCCTGACTTTC | TRBJ2-6 | - | - | TRBV10-3
CASSRGGNYGYTF | TGTGCCTCTTCGAGGGGGGGGAACTATGGCTACACCTTC | TRBJ1-2 | - | - | TRBV2
CSVGQGAYNEQFF | TGCAGCGTGGGACAGGGGGCCTACAATGAGCAGTTCTTC | TRBJ2-1 | - | TRBD1 | TRBV29-1
CASSSSIYRSGTVNTEAFF | TGTGCCAGCAGCTCCTCAATTTACAGGAGCGGTACTGTGAACACTGAAGCTTTCTTT | TRBJ1-1 | - | - | TRBV7-9
CASSLNRGLQAFF | TGTGCCAGCAGCTTAAACAGGGGGCTTCAAGCTTTCTTT | TRBJ1-1 | - | TRBD1 | TRBV7-3
CASSLPKKAFF | TGCGCCAGCAGCTTGCCTAAAAAAGCTTTCTTT | TRBJ1-1 | once | - | TRBV5-1
CASSSGPGQGSGELFF | TGTGCCAGCTCATCGGGCCCGGGACAGGGGTCCGGGGAGCTGTTTTTT | TRBJ2-2 | - | TRBD1 | TRBV18
CASSYLTGGNTEAFF | TGTGCCAGCAGTTACCTCACAGGGGGCAACACTGAAGCTTTCTTT | TRBJ1-1 | few | TRBD1 | TRBV6-5
CASRVTDRGTTEAFF | TGTGCCAGTAGGGTGACCGACCGTGGAACCACTGAAGCTTTCTTT | TRBJ1-1 | - | - | TRBV19
CASSLLTGSYQPQHF | TGTGCCAGCAGTCTTTTAACAGGGAGCTATCAGCCCCAGCATTTT | TRBJ1-5 | - | - | TRBV28